Presented here are 19 T cell receptor beta chains from one specimen sequenced in a study of blood T cells in healthy people across ages. Together with a sample-barcoded 5' primer, a J-beta primer mix was included in a second PCR lasting about 6 to 12 cycles. TCRdb called the 5' RACE reads again in MiXCR, with one record for every CDR3 protein. The sample carries around 1,000,000 distinct CDR3 sequences, approximately 25% recorded once. The same sample was also studied in work on T cells of mothers and their children.

Material: blood. Receptors were obtained from a girl aged 2-9 years in good health.

The V gene is TRBV12-3 or TRBV12-4, the J gene TRBJ1-4; D call uncertain. The CDR3 spans 14 residues. Trimming left V 3 bases short and J 2 bases short, with 7 bases between. The CDR3 loop is CASSFWATNEKLFF. In DNA, the CDR3 is TGTGCCAGCAGTTTCTGGGCGACTAATGAAAAACTGTTTTTT.

The chain couples TRBV29-1 to TRBJ2-3; D is unresolved. Germline lookup yields CDR1 SQVTM and CDR2 ANQGSEA. This CDR3 is built from 13 residues. V was pared by 4 bases and J by 2 bases, with 10 bases between. The CDR3 coding sequence is TGCAGCGTTGTAAACTGGGACACAGATACGCAGTATTTT. Translating gives CSVVNWDTDTQYF.

Turning to this clonotype: The missing conserved phenylalanine or tryptophan at the end of this CDR3 makes a read error likely. This CDR3 reads CAARDRETPLHL. The CDR3 region has the DNA TGTGCCGCACGGGACAGGGAAACCCCCCTCCACCTT. This chain uses TRBV6-6 with TRBJ1-6; 9 positions match TRBD1. With V trimmed by 11 bases and J by 13 bases, 9 bases remained unmatched. Germline CDR1 MNHNY, CDR2 SVGAGI (reference sequence). The CDR3 has 12 residues.

In this sample, this clonotype turned up once. The rearrangement links TRBV5-1 to TRBJ2-1; 10 bases are a match to TRBD2. The CDR3 sequence is 16 residues long. The V gene end was trimmed by 1 base and the J gene end by 7 bases; junction bases not matched to a gene: 8. Germline CDR1 SGHRS, CDR2 YFSETQ. The CDR3 is CASSLIVEAGGNEQFF. Here the CDR3 DNA reads TGCGCCAGCAGCTTGATTGTGGAAGCGGGAGGGAATGAGCAGTTCTTC. Variable domain in full (rest from reference TRBV5-1 and TRBJ2-1): KAGVTQTPRYLIKTRGQQVTLSCSPISGHRSVSWYQQTPGQGLQFLFEYFSETQRNKGNFPGRFSGRQFSNSRSEMNVSTLELGDSALYLCASSLIVEAGGNEQFFGPGTRLTVL.

The J gene is TRBJ1-4, the V gene TRBV3-1, with D perhaps TRBD1 (5 bases). The CDR3 covers 14 residues. Germline V gene lookup returns CDR1 LGHDT and CDR2 YNNKEL (reference sequence). V shed 4 bases and J shed 6 bases, with 12 bases lying between them. The CDR3, as DNA: TGTGCCAGCAGCCCCAGGAGAGGGGATGAAAAACTGTTTTTT. This encodes CASSPRRGDEKLFF.

This chain links TRBV7-2 with TRBJ2-3; no firm D call. V shed 4 bases and J shed 2 bases, with 10 bases lying between them. This CDR3 has 14 amino acids. CDR1 and CDR2 from the germline V gene are SGHTA and FQGNSA. CDR3 nucleotides: TGTGCCAGCAGCTCACATAGTTTCACAGATACGCAGTATTTT. Its protein is CASSSHSFTDTQYF.

The chain links TRBV4-2 to TRBJ2-7; 7 bases line up with TRBD2. Looked up from germline, CDR1 is LGHNA and CDR2 is YNFKEQ. This CDR3 region has 15 residues. Germline trimming cut 2 bases from V and 2 bases from J; bases unmatched to any gene: 6. CDR3 loop: CASSQTTGTTYEQYF. CDR3 in DNA: TGTGCCAGCAGCCAAACAACCGGGACTACCTACGAGCAGTACTTC.

The genes are TRBV29-1 and TRBJ2-1; TRBD1 is a possible D gene (6 bases). Per germline, CDR1 SQVTM and CDR2 ANQGSEA. The CDR3 is 14 residues long. V lost 8 bases and J 5 bases, leaving 19 bases between the germline ends. CDR3 sequence (DNA): TGCAGCTTTTCCCTCCGGGACAAGAACAATGAGCAGTTCTTC. This encodes CSFSLRDKNNEQFF.

This clonotype has just a few counts. The V call is TRBV19, the J call TRBJ1-1; D is perhaps TRBD1 (5 bases). CDR3 length: 15 residues. V lost 3 bases, J lost 3 bases, and 14 bases lay in between. Per the germline V gene, CDR1 is LNHDA and CDR2 is SQIVND (reference sequence). The CDR3 reads CASSISRGVDTEAFF. The CDR3 DNA follows: TGTGCCAGTAGTATCTCTAGGGGAGTTGACACTGAAGCTTTCTTT.

This clonotype was detected a few times. The chain is built from TRBV6-2 or TRBV6-3 and TRBJ2-5, with 8 bases that match TRBD2. The J call is uncertain, as TRBJ2-7 better fits the DNA end. Germline-derived CDR1 and CDR2 are MNHEY and SVGEGT. The CDR3 runs to 14 residues. CDR3 loop: CASSLTSEYYEQYF. DNA for the CDR3: TGTGCCAGCAGTTTGACTAGCGAGTACTACGAGCAGTACTTC.

The chain recombines TRBV3-1 with TRBJ2-2; D uncertain. The CDR3 is made up of 13 amino acids. Looked up from germline, CDR1 is LGHDT and CDR2 is YNNKEL (reference sequence). V dropped 3 bases and J dropped 6 bases, with 8 bases sitting between them. The CDR3 DNA reads TGTGCCAGCAGCCACCCCATAGCCGGGGAGCTGTTTTTT. It codes for CASSHPIAGELFF.

The chain links TRBV5-1 to TRBJ2-3; a possible D gene is TRBD1 (6 bases). Germline-derived CDR1 and CDR2 are SGHRS and YFSETQ. The CDR3 spans 14 residues. Trimming removed 4 bases from V and 4 bases from J, with 13 bases in between. The chain's CDR3 is CASSVTGTADTQYF. DNA for the CDR3: TGCGCCAGCAGCGTAACAGGGACCGCAGATACGCAGTATTTT.

The gene calls are TRBV29-1 and TRBJ2-3; no reliable D call. CDR3 length equals 14 residues. CDR1 and CDR2 from the germline V gene are SQVTM and ANQGSEA. The V gene lost 4 bases and the J gene lost 1 base, with 12 bases spanning the gap. CDR3 nucleotides: TGCAGCGTTGTTGGGGATATCGGCACAGATACGCAGTATTTT. The encoded protein is CSVVGDIGTDTQYF.

This clonotype was observed a few times. This chain uses TRBV29-1 with TRBJ2-7; 8 bases match TRBD1. The CDR3 runs 14 residues. V was pared by 3 bases and J by 5 bases, with 9 bases of the junction left unmatched. Germline CDR1 reads SQVTM; CDR2 reads ANQGSEA. The CDR3 here is CSVDVGTGLNEQYF. The CDR3 DNA sequence: TGCAGCGTTGATGTGGGGACAGGCCTGAACGAGCAGTACTTC.

In this sample, this clonotype turned up a few times. J is TRBJ2-3 and V is TRBV20-1; D perhaps matches TRBD1 (5 bases). The V end lost 5 bases, the J end lost 0 bases, and 12 bases lay between the germline ends. The CDR3 loop spans 14 amino acids. Germline CDR1 reads DFQATT; CDR2 reads SNEGSKA (reference sequence). Here the CDR3 reads CSARKTDSTDTQYF. CDR3 sequence (DNA): TGCAGTGCTCGTAAGACAGATAGCACAGATACGCAGTATTTT.

This clonotype was observed many times. The rearrangement links TRBV12-3 or TRBV12-4 to TRBJ1-1; D is undetermined. The CDR3 is 13 amino acids. V was pared by 3 bases and J by 4 bases, with 9 bases between. The chain's CDR3 is CASSFGEVTEAFF. The DNA for the CDR3 is TGTGCCAGCAGTTTCGGGGAGGTCACTGAAGCTTTCTTT.

This clonotype has more than one count but fewer than ten. The rearrangement uses TRBV4-2 and TRBJ2-2; D gene unclear. Looked up from germline, CDR1 is LGHNA and CDR2 is YNFKEQ. The V end was cut by 0 bases, the J end by 2 bases, with 10 bases between. The CDR3 is 16 residues long. The CDR3 DNA follows: TGTGCCAGCAGCCAAGAGGCACCTACAAACACCGGGGAGCTGTTTTTT. As protein: CASSQEAPTNTGELFF.

V and J are TRBV29-1 and TRBJ1-3; TRBD1 is a possible D gene (5 bases). Trimming pared 6 bases from V and 11 bases from J, leaving 17 bases between. The CDR3 runs to 12 residues. Germline lookup yields CDR1 SQVTM and CDR2 ANQGSEA. CDR3 in amino acids: CSVGDPPGAIYF. In DNA form, the CDR3 reads TGCAGCGTCGGGGACCCCCCTGGGGCCATATATTTT.

This clonotype was detected only a few times. The V call is TRBV4-3, the J call TRBJ2-7; D remains ambiguous. Germline CDR1 reads LGHNA; CDR2 reads YSLEER. Trimming removed 4 bases at V and 0 bases at J, with 16 bases between. The CDR3 loop spans 16 amino acids. The CDR3 region is CASSPSETESSYEQYF. CDR3 in DNA: TGCGCCAGCAGCCCCTCCGAGACCGAGAGCTCCTACGAGCAGTACTTC.